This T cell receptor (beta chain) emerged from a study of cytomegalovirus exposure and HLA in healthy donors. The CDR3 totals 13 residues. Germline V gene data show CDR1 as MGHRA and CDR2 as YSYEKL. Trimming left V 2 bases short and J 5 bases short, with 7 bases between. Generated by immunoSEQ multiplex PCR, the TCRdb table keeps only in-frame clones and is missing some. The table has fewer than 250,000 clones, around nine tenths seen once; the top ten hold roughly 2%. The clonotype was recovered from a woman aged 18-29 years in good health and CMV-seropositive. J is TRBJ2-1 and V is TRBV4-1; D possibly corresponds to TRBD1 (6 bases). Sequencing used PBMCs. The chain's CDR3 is CASSQTGNNEQFF. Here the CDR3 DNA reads TGCGCCAGCAGCCAAACAGGGAACAATGAGCAGTTCTTC.